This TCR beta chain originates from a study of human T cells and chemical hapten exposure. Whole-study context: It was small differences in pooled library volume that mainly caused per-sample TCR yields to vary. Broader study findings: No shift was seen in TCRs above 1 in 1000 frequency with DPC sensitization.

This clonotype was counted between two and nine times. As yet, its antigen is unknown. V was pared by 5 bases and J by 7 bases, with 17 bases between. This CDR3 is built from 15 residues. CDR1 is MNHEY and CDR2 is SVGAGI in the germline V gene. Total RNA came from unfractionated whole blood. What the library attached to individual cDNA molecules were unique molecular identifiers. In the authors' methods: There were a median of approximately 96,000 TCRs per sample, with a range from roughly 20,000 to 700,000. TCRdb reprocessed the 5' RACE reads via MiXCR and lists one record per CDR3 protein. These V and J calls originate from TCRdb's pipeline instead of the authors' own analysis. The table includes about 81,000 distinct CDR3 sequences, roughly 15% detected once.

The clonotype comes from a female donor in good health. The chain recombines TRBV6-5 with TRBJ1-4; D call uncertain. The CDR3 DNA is TGTGCCAGCAGTCCCGACCGGGGTCGTTCTGAAAAACTGTTTTTT. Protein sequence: CASSPDRGRSEKLFF.